The clone carrying this T cell receptor (beta chain) was seen more than once but under ten times. The repertoire was sequenced with immunoSEQ multiplex PCR; TCRdb's copy has only in-frame clones and lacks some. The sample holds approximately 22,000 clones; 73% are singletons and the top ten take 0.6% to 0.8%. Trimming removed 3 bases at V and 7 bases at J, with 9 bases between. The CDR3 has 12 amino acids. Germline V gene data show CDR1 as SNHLY and CDR2 as FYNNEI. This sample is drawn from a study of T cells after posttransplantation cyclophosphamide. Sequencing was performed on memory CD4+ T cells sorted from PBMCs. This TCR was recovered from a woman aged 55 to 70 in good health, CMV-negative, and a related stem cell transplant donor. The chain couples TRBV2 to TRBJ1-2; perhaps TRBD1 as D (5 bases). The CDR3 bases are TGTGCCAGCAGTGAGTTGGGGCCTGGCTACACCTTC. Its protein is CASSELGPGYTF.